What follows is one TCR beta chain and its context. Its target is unknown. The PCR contained 60 Vbeta and 13 Jbeta primers. The repertoire was sequenced with immunoSEQ multiplex PCR; TCRdb's copy has only in-frame clones and lacks some. The sample has about 180,000 clones, about 86% seen once. The sample is drawn from a study of cytomegalovirus exposure and HLA in healthy donors. General study results and limits: While the bulk of TCR sequences proved rare, some public TCRs turned up in many donors. Cytomegalovirus status was reportedly diagnosed by the classifier with high sensitivity and specificity.

CDR1 and CDR2 (germline): SEHNR, FQNEAQ (reference sequence). After removal of 5 bases from V and 1 base from J, the junction contained 4 bases not matched to a gene. The CDR3 runs 15 residues. The sequencing input was PBMCs. The sequence came from a young woman in good health and CMV-seronegative. The J gene is TRBJ2-3, the V gene TRBV7-9; 9 nucleotides agree with TRBD1. CDR3 sequence reads: CASSRDRGGTDTQYF. In nucleotides, the CDR3 is TGTGCCAGCAGCCGCGACAGGGGGGGCACAGATACGCAGTATTTT.